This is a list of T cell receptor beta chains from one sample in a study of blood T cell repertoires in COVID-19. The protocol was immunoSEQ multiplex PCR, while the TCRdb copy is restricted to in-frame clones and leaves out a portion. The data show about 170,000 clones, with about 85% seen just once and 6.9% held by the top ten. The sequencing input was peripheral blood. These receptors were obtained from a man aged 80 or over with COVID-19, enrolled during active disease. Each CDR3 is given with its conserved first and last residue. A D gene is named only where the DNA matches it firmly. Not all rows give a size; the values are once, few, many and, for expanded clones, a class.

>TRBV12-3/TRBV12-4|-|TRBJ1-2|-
TGTGCCAGCATCAAAGGGGGTCGATATGGCTACACCTTC
CASIKGGRYGYTF
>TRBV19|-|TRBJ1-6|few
TGTGCCAGTAGTATAAGAAGGGAGAATTCACCCCTCCACTTT
CASSIRRENSPLHF
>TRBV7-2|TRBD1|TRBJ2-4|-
TGTGCCAGCAGCCCGCAGGGGGTCAAAAACATTCAGTACTTC
CASSPQGVKNIQYF
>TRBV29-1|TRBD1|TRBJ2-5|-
TGCAGCGTTGCCCCCGAATCCGGGACAGGGGGCGAGGAGACCCAGTACTTC
CSVAPESGTGGEETQYF
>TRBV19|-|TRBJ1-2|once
TGTGCCAGTAGTACCGCCAAACAGGCCTCGTATTATGGCTACACCTTC
CASSTAKQASYYGYTF
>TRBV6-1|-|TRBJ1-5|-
TGTGCCAGCAGTGAGGCACACCGAGGGCCCCAGCATTTT
CASSEAHRGPQHF
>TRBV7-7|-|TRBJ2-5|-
TGTGCCAGCAGCCTTAGCGCAAGTGGAGAGACCCAGTACTTC
CASSLSASGETQYF
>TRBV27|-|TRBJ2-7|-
TGTGCCAGCAGTTTCCAGGGGGGTCAATACGAGCAGTACTTC
CASSFQGGQYEQYF
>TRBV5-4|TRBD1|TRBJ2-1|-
TGTGCCAGCAGCCTTGGGGGGGACAGGGGTCCTAATGAGCAGTTCTTC
CASSLGGDRGPNEQFF
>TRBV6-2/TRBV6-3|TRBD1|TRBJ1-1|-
TGTGCCAGCAGCAGTTCCCGGGGACAGGGGGGAAGTGAAGCTTTCTTT
CASSSSRGQGGSEAFF
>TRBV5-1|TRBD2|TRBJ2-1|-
TGCGCCAGCAGCCTGAGCGGGGGGATCGGGAATGAGCAGTTCTTC
CASSLSGGIGNEQFF
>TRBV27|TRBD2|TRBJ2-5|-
TGTGCCAGCAGCAAAACTAGCGGGGGCTACCAAGAGACCCAGTACTTC
CASSKTSGGYQETQYF
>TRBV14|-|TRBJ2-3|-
TGTGCCAGCAGCCAAGTCCACCTTGAGGGTTCAGATACGCAGTATTTT
CASSQVHLEGSDTQYF
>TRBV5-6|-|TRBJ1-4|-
TGTGCCAGCAGCTTCGCAGGGATTAATGAAAAACTGTTTTTT
CASSFAGINEKLFF
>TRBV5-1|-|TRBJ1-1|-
TGCGCCAGCAGCCTACATTCGGGGAGCCGAACGGACACTGAAGCTTTCTTT
CASSLHSGSRTDTEAFF
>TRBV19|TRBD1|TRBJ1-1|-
TGTGCCAGTAGTATAGAGGAGGGGCAGGGGGCGAGGGCTGAAGCTTTCTTT
CASSIEEGQGARAEAFF
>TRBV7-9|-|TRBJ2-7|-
TGTGCCAGCAGCGGGACTGGCTACGAGCAGTACTTC
CASSGTGYEQYF
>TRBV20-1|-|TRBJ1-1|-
TGCAGTGCTATCAGGGCAACTGAAGCTTTCTTT
CSAIRATEAFF
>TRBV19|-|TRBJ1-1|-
TGTGCCAGTAGTATTGGGGGAGGGTCGAACACTGAAGCTTTCTTT
CASSIGGGSNTEAFF
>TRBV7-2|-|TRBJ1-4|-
TGTGCCAGCAGCTGGACAGTAGATAATGAAAAACTGTTTTTT
CASSWTVDNEKLFF
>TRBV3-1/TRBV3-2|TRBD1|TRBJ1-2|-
TGTGCCAGCAGCCGACAGGGGTCCGGTGGCTACACCTTC
CASSRQGSGGYTF
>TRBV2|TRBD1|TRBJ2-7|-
TGTGCCAGCAGCCGACAGGGATTTACCGAGCAGTACTTC
CASSRQGFTEQYF
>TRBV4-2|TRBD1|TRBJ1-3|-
TGTGCCAGCAGCCCTACAAGGGGACAGGGACACACCATATATTTT
CASSPTRGQGHTIYF
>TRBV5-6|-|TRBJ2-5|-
TGTGCCAGCAGGTTCCAGGGGGGTTCGGAGACCCAGTACTTC
CASRFQGGSETQYF
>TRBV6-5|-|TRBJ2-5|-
TGTGCCAGCAGTTACGCGGGACAGCAAGAGACCCAGTACTTC
CASSYAGQQETQYF
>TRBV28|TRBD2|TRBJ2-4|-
TGTGCCAGCAAGCTAGCGGGGGGGCAACGAGCCAAAAACATTCAGTACTTC
CASKLAGGQRAKNIQYF
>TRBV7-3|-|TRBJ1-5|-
TGTGCCAGCAGCTCAGACTCCAATCAGCCCCAGCATTTT
CASSSDSNQPQHF
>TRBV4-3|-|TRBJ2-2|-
TGCGCCAGCAGCCAAGAGCAAGGGGTGGCGACCGGGGAGCTGTTTTTT
CASSQEQGVATGELFF
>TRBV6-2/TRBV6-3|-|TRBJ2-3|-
TGTGCCAGCAGTTACTGGCGGAGAAGCACAGATACGCAGTATTTT
CASSYWRRSTDTQYF
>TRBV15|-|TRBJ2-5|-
TGTGCCACCAGCAGTCGGACTCAAGAGACCCAGTACTTC
CATSSRTQETQYF
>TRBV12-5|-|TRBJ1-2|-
TGTGCTAGTGGCCCCCCGGGAGCCTATGGCTACACCTTC
CASGPPGAYGYTF
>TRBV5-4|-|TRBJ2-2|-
TGTGCCAGCAGTTTGAACAGGCTGAACACCGGGGAGCTGTTTTTT
CASSLNRLNTGELFF
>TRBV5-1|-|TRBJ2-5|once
TGCGCCAGCAGCCAACCGGGACAACAAGAGACCCAGTACTTC
CASSQPGQQETQYF
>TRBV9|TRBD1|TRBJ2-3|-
TGTGCCAGCAGCGTTGGGACAGTACGGACAGATACGCAGTATTTT
CASSVGTVRTDTQYF
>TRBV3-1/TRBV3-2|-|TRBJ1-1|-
TGTGCCAGCAGCCAAGGTTTCAGGGGGAACACTGAAGCTTTCTTT
CASSQGFRGNTEAFF
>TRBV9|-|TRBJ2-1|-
TGTGCCAGCAGCGTCGGAGGGGACAGCCGCGTGCAGTTCTTC
CASSVGGDSRVQFF
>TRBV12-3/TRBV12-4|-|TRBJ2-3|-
TGTGCCAGCAGGCGAGGGACGCAGTATTTT
CASRRGTQYF
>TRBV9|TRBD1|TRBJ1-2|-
TGTGCCAGCAGCGCGCCGAGACAGGGGGACTATGGCTACACCTTC
CASSAPRQGDYGYTF
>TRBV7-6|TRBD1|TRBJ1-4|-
TGTGCCAGCAGCCGTTCCCGACAGGGCGTGGGGGAAAAACTGTTTTTT
CASSRSRQGVGEKLFF
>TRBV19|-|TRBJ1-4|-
TGTGCCAGTAGGGTCGGGGGGGGCGCGGACGAAAAACTGTTTTTT
CASRVGGGADEKLFF
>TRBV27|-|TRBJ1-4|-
TGTGCCAGCAGTTTAGTCGGCGGAGTAAATGAAAAACTGTTTTTT
CASSLVGGVNEKLFF